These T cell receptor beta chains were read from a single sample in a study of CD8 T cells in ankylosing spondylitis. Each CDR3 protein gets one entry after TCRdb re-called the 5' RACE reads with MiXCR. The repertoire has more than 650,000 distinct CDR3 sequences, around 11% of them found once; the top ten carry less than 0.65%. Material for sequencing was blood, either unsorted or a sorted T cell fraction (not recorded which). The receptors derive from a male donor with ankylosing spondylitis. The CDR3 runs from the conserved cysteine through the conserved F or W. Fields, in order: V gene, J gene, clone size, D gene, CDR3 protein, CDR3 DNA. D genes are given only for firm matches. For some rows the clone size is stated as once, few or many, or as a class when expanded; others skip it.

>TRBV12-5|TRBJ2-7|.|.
CASGLEFYEQYF
TGTGCTAGTGGTTTGGAGTTCTACGAGCAGTACTTC
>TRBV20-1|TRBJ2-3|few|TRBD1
CSAPYLGQVGDTQYF
TGCAGTGCGCCTTATCTAGGACAGGTTGGAGATACGCAGTATTTT
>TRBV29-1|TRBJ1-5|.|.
CSVGSRDQPQHF
TGCAGCGTTGGGTCGAGGGATCAGCCCCAGCATTTT
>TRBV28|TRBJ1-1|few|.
CASSLSGGWTEAFF
TGTGCCAGCAGTTTATCTGGAGGGTGGACTGAAGCTTTCTTT
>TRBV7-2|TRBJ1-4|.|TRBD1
CASSLTGVAKLFF
TGTGCCAGCAGCTTGACAGGGGTCGCAAAACTGTTTTTT
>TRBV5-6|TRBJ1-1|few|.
CASSLPWDTLGTEAFF
TGTGCCAGCAGCTTGCCTTGGGACACCCTGGGCACTGAAGCTTTCTTT
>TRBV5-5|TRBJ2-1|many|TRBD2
CASSPLAGGSYNEQFF
TGTGCCAGCAGCCCTCTAGCGGGGGGCTCCTACAATGAGCAGTTCTTC
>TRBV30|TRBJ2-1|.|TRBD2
CAWSKEAGGSRNEQFF
TGTGCCTGGAGTAAGGAGGCGGGAGGATCCCGCAATGAGCAGTTCTTC
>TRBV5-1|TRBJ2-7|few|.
CASSLRTPAYEQYF
TGCGCCAGCAGCTTGCGAACCCCTGCCTACGAGCAGTACTTC
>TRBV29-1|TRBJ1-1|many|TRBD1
CSVARQGAFRAFF
TGCAGCGTTGCGAGACAGGGGGCTTTTAGAGCTTTCTTT
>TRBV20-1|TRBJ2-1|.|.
CSARGAGLGFF
TGCAGTGCTCGCGGGGCCGGCTTGGGGTTCTTC
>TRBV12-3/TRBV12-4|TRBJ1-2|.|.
CASSPILGGYTF
TGTGCCAGCAGTCCCATCCTAGGGGGCTACACCTTC
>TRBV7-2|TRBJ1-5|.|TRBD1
CASSFTGTGGGQPQHF
TGTGCCAGCAGCTTCACCGGGACAGGGGGCGGGCAGCCCCAGCATTTT
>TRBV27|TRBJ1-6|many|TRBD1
CASSSGTGGRSPLHF
TGTGCCAGCAGTTCAGGGACAGGGGGGAGGTCACCCCTCCACTTT
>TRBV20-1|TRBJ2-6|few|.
CSASYDSGANVLTF
TGCAGTGCTAGTTATGACTCTGGGGCCAACGTCCTGACTTTC
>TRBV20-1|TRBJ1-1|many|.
CSASPGVNTEAFF
TGCAGTGCTAGCCCAGGAGTGAACACTGAAGCTTTCTTT
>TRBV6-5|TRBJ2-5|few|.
CASSLTRRDQETQYF
TGTGCCAGCAGTCTTACTCGTCGGGACCAAGAGACCCAGTACTTC
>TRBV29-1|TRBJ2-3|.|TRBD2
CSAKRLAGGSTDTQYF
TGCAGCGCCAAGAGGCTAGCGGGGGGGAGCACAGATACGCAGTATTTT
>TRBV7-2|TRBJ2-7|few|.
CASSPLTHRSPYEQYF
TGTGCCAGCAGCCCTCTAACCCACCGATCCCCCTACGAGCAGTACTTC
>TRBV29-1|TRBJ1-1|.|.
CSVGRIAGTEAFF
TGCAGCGTTGGGAGGATTGCGGGCACTGAAGCTTTCTTT
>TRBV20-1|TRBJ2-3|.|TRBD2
CSARLPGLAGGIQYF
TGCAGTGCTAGACTCCCGGGACTAGCGGGGGGGATTCAGTATTTT
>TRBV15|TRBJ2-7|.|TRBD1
CATSRVAGQGAYEQYF
TGTGCCACCAGCAGAGTTGCGGGACAGGGAGCCTACGAGCAGTACTTC
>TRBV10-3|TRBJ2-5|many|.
CAISARAGETQYF
TGTGCCATCAGTGCCAGGGCGGGGGAGACCCAGTACTTC
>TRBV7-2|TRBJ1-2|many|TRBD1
CASSLTGGYHGYTF
TGTGCCAGCAGCTTGACAGGGGGGTATCATGGCTACACCTTC
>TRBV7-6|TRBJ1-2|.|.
CASSLTGSPNYGYTF
TGTGCCAGCAGCTTAACAGGGTCGCCCAACTATGGCTACACCTTC
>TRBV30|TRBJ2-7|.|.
CAWSVSGDSVHF
TGTGCCTGGAGTGTATCAGGGGATAGCGTGCACTTC
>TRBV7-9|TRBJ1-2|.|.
CASSLEAGPGYTF
TGTGCCAGCAGCTTAGAAGCAGGGCCAGGCTACACCTTC
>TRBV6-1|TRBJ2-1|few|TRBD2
CASRTMTSGDNEQFF
TGTGCCAGCAGAACCATGACTAGCGGTGACAATGAGCAGTTCTTC
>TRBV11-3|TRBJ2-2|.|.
CASSLLGGRLTGELFF
TGTGCCAGCAGCTTACTCGGGGGACGACTCACCGGGGAGCTGTTTTTT
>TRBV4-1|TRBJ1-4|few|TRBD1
CASSQDDRGDEKLFF
TGCGCCAGCAGCCAAGATGACAGGGGGGATGAAAAACTGTTTTTT
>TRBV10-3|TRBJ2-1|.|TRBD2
CAHQGLGSNEQFF
TGTGCCCATCAGGGACTAGGTAGCAATGAGCAGTTCTTC
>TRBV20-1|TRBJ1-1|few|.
CSASRLEMNTEAFF
TGCAGTGCTAGCCGCCTTGAAATGAACACTGAAGCTTTCTTT
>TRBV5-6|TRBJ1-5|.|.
CASSLRRGQPQHF
TGTGCCAGCAGCCTGCGGAGGGGACAGCCCCAGCATTTT
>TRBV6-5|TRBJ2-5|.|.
CASSYYARGQETQYF
TGTGCCAGCAGTTACTATGCGAGGGGACAAGAGACCCAGTACTTC
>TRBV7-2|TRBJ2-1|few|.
CASSVGRRNEQFF
TGTGCCAGCAGCGTAGGGAGGAGGAATGAGCAGTTCTTC
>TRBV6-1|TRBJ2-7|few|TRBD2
CATRREGSAYEQYF
TGTGCCACCAGGAGGGAGGGCTCAGCCTACGAGCAGTACTTC
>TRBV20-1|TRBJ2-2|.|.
CSARVGTTNTGELFF
TGCAGTGCTAGAGTTGGGACAACGAACACCGGGGAGCTGTTTTTT
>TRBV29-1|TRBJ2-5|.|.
CSVALQLVQETQYF
TGCAGCGTTGCGTTACAGCTAGTCCAAGAGACCCAGTACTTC
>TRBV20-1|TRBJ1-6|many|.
CSARPIAGSPLHF
TGCAGTGCTAGACCTATTGCAGGTTCACCCCTCCACTTT
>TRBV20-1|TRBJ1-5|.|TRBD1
CSARTGMSNQPQHF
TGCAGTGCCAGGACAGGGATGAGCAATCAGCCCCAGCATTTT
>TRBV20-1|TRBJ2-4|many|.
CSARDRQTGNDIQYF
TGCAGTGCTAGAGATAGACAGACGGGTAACGACATTCAGTACTTC
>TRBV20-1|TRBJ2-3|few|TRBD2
CSARDAREGTDTQYF
TGCAGTGCTAGAGATGCGAGGGAGGGTACAGATACGCAGTATTTT
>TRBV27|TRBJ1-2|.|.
CASSLLGTGTYGYTF
TGTGCCAGCAGTCTACTCGGAACGGGGACCTATGGCTACACCTTC
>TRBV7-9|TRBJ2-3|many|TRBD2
CASSPLAGEHTQYF
TGTGCCAGCAGCCCACTAGCGGGAGAGCATACGCAGTATTTT
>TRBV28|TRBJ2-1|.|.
CASVGYNEQFF
TGTGCATCAGTAGGTTACAATGAGCAGTTCTTC
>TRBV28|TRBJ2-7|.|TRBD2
CASSFFGLAESYEQYF
TGTGCCAGCAGTTTCTTCGGACTAGCGGAGTCCTACGAGCAGTACTTC
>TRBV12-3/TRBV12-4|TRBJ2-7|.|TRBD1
CASQGAGGGREQYF
TGTGCCAGCCAGGGGGCCGGAGGGGGACGAGAGCAGTACTTC
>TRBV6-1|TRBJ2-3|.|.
CASRRSRTDTQYF
TGTGCCAGCCGCAGGTCCCGCACAGATACGCAGTATTTT
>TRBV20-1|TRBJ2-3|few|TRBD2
CSAEGLAGDTDTQYF
TGCAGTGCCGAAGGACTAGCGGGGGACACAGATACGCAGTATTTT
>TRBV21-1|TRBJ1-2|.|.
CASSNSYYGYTF
TGTGCCAGCAGCAACAGCTACTATGGCTACACCTTC
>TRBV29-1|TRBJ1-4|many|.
CSVEGTVGEKLFF
TGCAGCGTTGAAGGGACAGTAGGTGAAAAACTGTTTTTT
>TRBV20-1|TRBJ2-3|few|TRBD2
CSARGPASGTQYF
TGCAGTGCTAGAGGTCCCGCTAGCGGTACGCAGTATTTT
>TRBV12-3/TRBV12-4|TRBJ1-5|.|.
CASRYRVRQPQHF
TGTGCCAGCCGTTACAGGGTCCGTCAGCCCCAGCATTTT
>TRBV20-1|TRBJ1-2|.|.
CSATVPQRNGYTF
TGCAGTGCTACAGTCCCCCAAAGGAATGGCTACACCTTC
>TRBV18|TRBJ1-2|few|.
CASSPFGGGYTF
TGTGCCAGCTCACCGTTCGGGGGGGGCTACACCTTC